Listed here is a single TCR beta chain. This entry belongs to a study of CD8 T cells in Susac syndrome. About 0.5 to 1 ug RNA was reverse transcribed with random hexamers. The TCR beta CDR3 was amplified by immunoSEQ multiplex PCR across 54 Vbeta, 13 Jbeta. One entry per CDR3 protein results from TCRdb running MiXCR on the immunoSEQ multiplex PCR reads. The table shows some 400,000 distinct CDR3 sequences, with roughly 85% occurring only once. The T cells that were sequenced for TCR beta were CD8+ and CD4+ cells from blood. The patients serving as multiple sclerosis controls were treatment-naive. They had stable or active relapsing-remitting disease and fulfilled revised McDonald criteria. Germline V gene sequence: CDR1 MNHEY, CDR2 SMNVEV (reference sequence). CDR3 length: 15 residues. V lost 2 bases to trimming and J lost 7 bases, with 15 bases between them.

This clonotype originated in a human donor with multiple sclerosis. V usage is TRBV27 and J usage is TRBJ1-5; D is possibly TRBD1 (6 bases). The material sequenced was CD8+ T cells from PBMCs. The CDR3 region is CASSLVPGGVQPQHF. The DNA of the CDR3 is TGTGCCAGCAGTTTAGTCCCGGGGGGCGTCCAGCCCCAGCATTTT.